The sample holds one count of the clone carrying this T cell receptor beta chain. The antigen is undetermined. These data originate in a study of blood T cells in healthy people across ages. Study-level results: Among long-lived donors, naive CD4+ cells were more numerous and diversity higher than in aged donors. PBMCs that were unsorted prevented a conclusive naive versus antigen-experienced comparison. Per-million-T-cell TCR beta diversity fell roughly linearly with age.

The length of the CDR3 is 13 residues. Germline CDR1 and CDR2: SQVTM and ANQGSEA. V shed 7 bases and J 4 bases; nucleotides not matched to a gene: 8. PCR was performed a second time for roughly 7 to 11 cycles using a sample-barcoded 5' primer and a J-beta primer mix. TCRdb itself ran the 5' RACE reads through MiXCR, one entry per CDR3 protein. This sample has 2 million or so distinct CDR3 sequences, with around half found just once. The rearrangement joins TRBV29-1 to TRBJ1-1; 8 nucleotides align to TRBD1. The receptor's source is a woman aged 35 to 49 in good health. The specimen was blood. The chain's CDR3 is CSATETGGTEAFF. The CDR3 coding sequence is TGCAGCGCCACCGAAACAGGGGGCACTGAAGCTTTCTTT.